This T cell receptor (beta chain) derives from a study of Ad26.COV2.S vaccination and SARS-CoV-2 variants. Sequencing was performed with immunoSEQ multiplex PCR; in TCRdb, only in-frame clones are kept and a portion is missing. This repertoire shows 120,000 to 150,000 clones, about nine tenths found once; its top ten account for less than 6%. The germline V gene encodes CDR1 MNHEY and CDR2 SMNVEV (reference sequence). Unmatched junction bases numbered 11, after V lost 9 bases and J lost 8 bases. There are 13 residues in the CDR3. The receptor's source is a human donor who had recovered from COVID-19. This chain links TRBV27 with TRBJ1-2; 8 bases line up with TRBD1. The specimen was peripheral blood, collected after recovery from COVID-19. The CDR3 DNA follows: TGTGCCAGTAGAGAATTGGACAGGGAGGGCTACACCTTC. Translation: CASRELDREGYTF.